Described below is a single T cell receptor beta chain sequence and its context. Its target is unknown. V dropped 4 bases and J dropped 5 bases, with 17 bases sitting between them. The CDR3 consists of 14 residues. Per the germline V gene, CDR1 is SQVTM and CDR2 is ANQGSEA. The data originate from a study of beta chain features in type 1 diabetes. Reverse transcription of all isolated RNA meant that expressed TCRB transcripts were sequenced. Produced via immunoSEQ multiplex PCR; TCRdb's table is partial and in-frame only. In the table there are about 710,000 clones, over 12% of which are singletons. Findings and limits, study-wide: The VDJ junctions of type 1 diabetes patients carried fewer insertions and more deletions. Moderately but significantly shorter TCRB CDR3s were found in Type 1 diabetes patients in all four CD4+ subsets. Sequencing from cDNA could over-represent high-TCR-expressing cells.

Sequenced material: naive CD4+ T cells from blood. This chain uses TRBV29-1 with TRBJ1-1; D ambiguous. The TCR sequence derives from a man aged 18 to 30 with type 1 diabetes. CDR3 sequence: CSVVDAHRRTEAFF. CDR3 sequence (DNA): TGCAGCGTTGTAGACGCCCATCGGAGAACTGAAGCTTTCTTT.